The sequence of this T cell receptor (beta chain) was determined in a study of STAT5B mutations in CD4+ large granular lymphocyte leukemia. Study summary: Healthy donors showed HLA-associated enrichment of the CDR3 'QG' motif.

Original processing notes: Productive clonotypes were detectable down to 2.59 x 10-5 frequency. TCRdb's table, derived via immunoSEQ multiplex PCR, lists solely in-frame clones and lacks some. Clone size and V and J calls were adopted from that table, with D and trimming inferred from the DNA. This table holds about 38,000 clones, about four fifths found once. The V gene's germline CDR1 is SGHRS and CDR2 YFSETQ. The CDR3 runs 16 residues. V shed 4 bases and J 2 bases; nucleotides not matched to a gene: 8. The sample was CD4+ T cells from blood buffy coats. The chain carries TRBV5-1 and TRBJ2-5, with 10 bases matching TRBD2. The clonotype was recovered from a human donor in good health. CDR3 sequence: CASSNSGGTVQETQYF. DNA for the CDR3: TGCGCCAGCAGCAATAGCGGGGGGACCGTACAAGAGACCCAGTACTTC.